These 5 T cell receptor beta chains originate from one sample sequenced in a study of spatial heterogeneity in lung cancer. Documented time point: sample taken at primary tumor resection. The authors sequenced whole RNA from tumor, nontumor lung or frozen PBMC without sorting. MiXCR, run by TCRdb on the 5' RACE reads, gives a single entry per CDR3 protein. The sample records more than 10,000 distinct CDR3 sequences, 14% being singletons. Sequenced here: PBMCs, sampled at surgery. These receptors were obtained from a male donor with early-stage non-small cell lung cancer.

This clonotype appeared once. This rearrangement joins TRBV29-1 to TRBJ2-6, with D hard to call. CDR1 is SQVTM and CDR2 is ANQGSEA in the germline V gene. This CDR3 region has 14 residues. V was trimmed by 3 bases and J by 2 bases, leaving 8 bases between them. CDR3: CSVEVVPGANVLTF. CDR3 nucleotides: TGCAGCGTTGAGGTGGTCCCTGGGGCCAACGTCCTGACTTTC.

The sample holds a few counts of this clonotype. The chain couples TRBV4-1 to TRBJ1-4; TRBD1 might be the D (6 bases). Deletions cut 3 bases from V and 4 bases from J, with 9 bases between. The germline CDR1 and CDR2 sequences are MGHRA and YSYEKL. This CDR3 region has 14 residues. CDR3 amino acids: CASSHVRGNEKLFF. DNA for the CDR3: TGCGCCAGCAGCCACGTCAGGGGTAATGAAAAACTGTTTTTT.

This chain joins TRBV11-2 and TRBJ2-7, with TRBD1 matching 8 bases. Trimming cost V 5 bases and J 1 base; bases outside gene matches: 7. Per germline, CDR1 SGHAT and CDR2 FQNNGV. The CDR3 is 15 amino acids. The CDR3 sequence is CASSLGQGRSYEQYF. CDR3 DNA: TGTGCCAGCAGCCTAGGACAGGGACGATCCTACGAGCAGTACTTC.

The rearrangement links TRBV4-3 to TRBJ2-7, with 8 bases matching TRBD2. Trimming at V came to 0 bases and at J to 3 bases, leaving 4 bases not matched to a gene. Germline CDR1 and CDR2: LGHNA and YSLEER. The CDR3 runs 15 residues. The CDR3, as DNA: TGCGCCAGCAGCCAAGATACCGGGGGGGACTACGAGCAGTACTTC. Encoded protein: CASSQDTGGDYEQYF.

There are many counts of this clonotype. The V gene is TRBV29-1, the J gene TRBJ1-4; D gene ambiguous. The germline V and J ends were trimmed by 4 bases and 7 bases, with 10 bases remaining between them. Germline V lookup: CDR1 SQVTM, CDR2 ANQGSEA. This CDR3 region has 12 residues. The CDR3: CSVGRPTEKLFF. The CDR3 DNA reads TGCAGCGTTGGGCGGCCCACTGAAAAACTGTTTTTT. Supplemented by reference TRBV29-1 and TRBJ1-4, the full variable domain reads SAVISQKPSRDICQRGTSLTIQCQVDSQVTMMFWYRQQPGQSLTLIATANQGSEATYESGFVIDKFPISRPNLTFSTLTVSNMSPEDSSIYLCSVGRPTEKLFFGSGTQLSVL.